This T cell receptor beta chain appears in the sequencing data of a study of T cells in Graves' hyperthyroidism and ophthalmopathy. Authors of the study amplified TCR beta CDR3 regions from RNA transcripts. The TCR CDR3 first-round RT-PCR relied on the HTBI primer set. MiXCR was run by TCRdb on the multiplex PCR reads, yielding one entry per CDR3 protein. The sample holds fewer than 900,000 distinct CDR3 sequences, about 19% seen once. Hyperthyroidism in the patients, aged 18 to 65, was newly diagnosed and under 2 months in duration. Sample: blood. The TCR originated in a woman aged 45 to 65 with Graves' hyperthyroidism that later progressed to Graves' ophthalmopathy.

The CDR3 region has the DNA TGCAGTGCTAGCCCACAGGGGGCAGACTACGAGCAGTACTTC. It codes for CSASPQGADYEQYF. This chain connects TRBV20-1 to TRBJ2-7; 9 bases line up with TRBD1. The germline V gene encodes CDR1 DFQATT and CDR2 SNEGSKA (reference sequence). Unmatched junction bases numbered 6, after V lost 3 bases and J lost 3 bases. This CDR3 is built from 14 residues.